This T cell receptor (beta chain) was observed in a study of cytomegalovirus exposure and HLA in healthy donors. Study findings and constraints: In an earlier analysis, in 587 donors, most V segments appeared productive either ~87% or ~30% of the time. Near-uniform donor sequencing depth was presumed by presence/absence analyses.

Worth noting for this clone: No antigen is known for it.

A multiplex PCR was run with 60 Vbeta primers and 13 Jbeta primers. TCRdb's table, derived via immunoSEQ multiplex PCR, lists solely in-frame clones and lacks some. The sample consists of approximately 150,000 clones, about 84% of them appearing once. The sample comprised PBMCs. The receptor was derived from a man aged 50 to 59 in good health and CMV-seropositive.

CDR3: CASSKLEVGYF. In nucleotides, the CDR3 is TGTGCCAGCAGCAAATTGGAGGTAGGGTACTTC. This sequence joins TRBV21-1 and TRBJ2-4; TRBD2, as called in the table, went unchecked against the DNA. TRBV21-1 is reported as a pseudogene. This CDR3 comprises 11 residues.